Presented here are 2 T cell receptor beta chains from one specimen sequenced in a study of CD8 T cells in ankylosing spondylitis. Using its own MiXCR run on the 5' RACE reads, TCRdb lists one record per CDR3 protein. The profile shows under 300,000 distinct CDR3 sequences, 7.5% to 9% of them singletons. The sample taken for sequencing was blood, either unsorted or a sorted T cell fraction (not recorded which). These receptors were taken from a male donor with ankylosing spondylitis or in good health (not recorded which).

The chain recombines TRBV18 with TRBJ2-5, with a possible D match to TRBD1 (6 bases). CDR1 and CDR2 (germline): KGHSH, LQKENI. The CDR3 is 14 residues long. Trimming took 1 base from V and 2 from J, leaving 8 bases between them. CDR3 DNA: TGTGCCAGCTCACCACGAAGGGGGCAAGAGACCCAGTACTTC. Encoded protein: CASSPRRGQETQYF.

This chain uses TRBV19 with TRBJ2-7; the D gene is possibly TRBD2 (6 bases). The CDR3 has 11 residues. With 5 bases removed from V and 12 bases from J, the gap between germline ends came to 14 bases. CDR1 and CDR2 from the germline V gene are LNHDA and SQIVND (reference sequence). The CDR3 region is CASSGDFTVYF. CDR3 coding DNA: TGTGCCAGTAGTGGGGACTTTACAGTGTACTTC.